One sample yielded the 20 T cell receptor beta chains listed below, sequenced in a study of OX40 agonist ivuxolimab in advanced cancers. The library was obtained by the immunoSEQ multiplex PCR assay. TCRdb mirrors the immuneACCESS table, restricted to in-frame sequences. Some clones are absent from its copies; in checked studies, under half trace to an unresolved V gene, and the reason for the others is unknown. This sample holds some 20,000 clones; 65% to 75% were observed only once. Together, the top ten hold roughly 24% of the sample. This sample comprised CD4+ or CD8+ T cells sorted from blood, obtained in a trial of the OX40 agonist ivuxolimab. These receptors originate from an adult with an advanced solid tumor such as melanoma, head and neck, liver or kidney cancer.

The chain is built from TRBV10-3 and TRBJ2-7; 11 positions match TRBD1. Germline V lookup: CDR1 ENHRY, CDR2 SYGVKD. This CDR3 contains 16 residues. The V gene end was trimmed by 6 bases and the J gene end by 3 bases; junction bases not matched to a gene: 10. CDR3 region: CAISGTGGVRVYEQYF. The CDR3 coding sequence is TGTGCCATCAGCGGGACAGGGGGGGTGCGGGTCTACGAGCAGTACTTC.

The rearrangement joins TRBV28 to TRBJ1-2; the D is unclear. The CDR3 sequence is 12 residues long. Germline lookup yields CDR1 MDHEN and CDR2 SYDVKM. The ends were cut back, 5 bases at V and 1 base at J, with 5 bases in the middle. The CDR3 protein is CASSPVNYGYTF. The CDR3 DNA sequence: TGTGCCAGCAGTCCGGTTAACTATGGCTACACCTTC.

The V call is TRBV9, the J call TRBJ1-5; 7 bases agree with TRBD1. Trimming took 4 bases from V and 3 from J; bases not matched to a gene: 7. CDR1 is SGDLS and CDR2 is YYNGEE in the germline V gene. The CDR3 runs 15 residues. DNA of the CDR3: TGTGCCAGCAGCTACAGGGGTATTCCCAATCAGCCCCAGCATTTT. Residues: CASSYRGIPNQPQHF.

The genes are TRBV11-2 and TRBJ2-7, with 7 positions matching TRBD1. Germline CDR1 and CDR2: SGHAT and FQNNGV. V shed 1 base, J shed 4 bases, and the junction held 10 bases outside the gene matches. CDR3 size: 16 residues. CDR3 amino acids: CASSLAAGGLVYEQYF. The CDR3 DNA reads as TGTGCCAGCAGCTTAGCGGCAGGGGGATTGGTGTACGAGCAGTACTTC.

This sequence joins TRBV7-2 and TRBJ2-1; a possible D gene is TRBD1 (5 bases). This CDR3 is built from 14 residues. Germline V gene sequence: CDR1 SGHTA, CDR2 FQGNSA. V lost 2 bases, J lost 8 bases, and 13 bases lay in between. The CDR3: CASSLNQLGHEQFF. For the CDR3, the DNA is TGTGCCAGCAGCTTAAATCAATTGGGGCATGAGCAGTTCTTC.

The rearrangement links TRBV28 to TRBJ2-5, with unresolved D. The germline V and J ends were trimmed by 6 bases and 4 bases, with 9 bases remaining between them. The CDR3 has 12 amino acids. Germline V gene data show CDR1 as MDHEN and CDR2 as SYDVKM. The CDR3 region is CASSAGPETQYF. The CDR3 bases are TGTGCCAGCAGCGCCGGGCCAGAGACCCAGTACTTC. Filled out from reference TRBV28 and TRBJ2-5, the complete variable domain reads DVKVTQSSRYLVKRTGEKVFLECVQDMDHENMFWYRQDPGLGLRLIYFSYDVKMKEKGDIPEGYSVSREKKERFSLILESASTNQTSMYLCASSAGPETQYFGPGTRLLVL.

The CDR3 region has the DNA TGCAGTGCTACGAACTATGGCTACACCTTC. This gives the protein CSATNYGYTF. The chain is built from TRBV20-1 and TRBJ1-2; D not resolved. Trimming shortened V by 4 bases and J by 2 bases, and 2 bases separated the two germline ends. This CDR3 has 10 amino acids. CDR1 and CDR2 (germline): DFQATT, SNEGSKA (reference sequence).

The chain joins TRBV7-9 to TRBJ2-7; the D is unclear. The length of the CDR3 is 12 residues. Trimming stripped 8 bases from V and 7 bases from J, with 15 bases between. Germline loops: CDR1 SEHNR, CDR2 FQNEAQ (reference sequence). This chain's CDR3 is CASGYTAREQYF. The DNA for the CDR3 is TGTGCCAGCGGCTACACGGCGAGAGAGCAGTACTTC.

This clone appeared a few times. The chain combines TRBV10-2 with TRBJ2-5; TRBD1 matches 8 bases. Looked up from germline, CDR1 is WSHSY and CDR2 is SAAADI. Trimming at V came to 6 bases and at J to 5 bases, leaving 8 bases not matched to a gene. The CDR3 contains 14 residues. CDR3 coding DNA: TGCGCCAGCAGGACGGACAGGGCAGGGGAGACCCAGTACTTC. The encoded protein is CASRTDRAGETQYF.

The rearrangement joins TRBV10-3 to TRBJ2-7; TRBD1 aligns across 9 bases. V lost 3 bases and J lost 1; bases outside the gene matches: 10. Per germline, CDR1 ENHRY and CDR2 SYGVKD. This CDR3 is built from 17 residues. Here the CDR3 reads CAISDLPGQGISYEQYF. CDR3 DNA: TGTGCCATCAGTGATCTACCGGGACAGGGCATATCCTACGAGCAGTACTTC.

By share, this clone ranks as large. The CDR3 nucleotides are TGTGCCAGCACCGAAGGTGACTTACTCTACGAGCAGTACTTC. It translates to CASTEGDLLYEQYF. This sequence joins TRBV2 and TRBJ2-7; D is ambiguous. The CDR3 totals 14 residues. The germline gives CDR1 SNHLY, CDR2 FYNNEI. V shed 7 bases and J shed 3 bases, with 16 bases lying between them.

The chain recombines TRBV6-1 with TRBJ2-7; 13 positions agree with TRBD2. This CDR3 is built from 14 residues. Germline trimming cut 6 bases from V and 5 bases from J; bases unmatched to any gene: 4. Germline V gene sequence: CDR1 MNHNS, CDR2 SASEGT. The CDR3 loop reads CASSWTSGGNEQYF. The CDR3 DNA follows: TGTGCCAGCAGCTGGACTAGCGGGGGCAACGAGCAGTACTTC.

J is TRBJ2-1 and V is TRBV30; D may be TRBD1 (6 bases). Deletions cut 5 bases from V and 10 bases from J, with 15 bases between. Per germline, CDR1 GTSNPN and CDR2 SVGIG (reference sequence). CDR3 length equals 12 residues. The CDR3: CAWPGTSGEQFF. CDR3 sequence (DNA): TGTGCCTGGCCCGGGACATCAGGCGAGCAGTTCTTC.

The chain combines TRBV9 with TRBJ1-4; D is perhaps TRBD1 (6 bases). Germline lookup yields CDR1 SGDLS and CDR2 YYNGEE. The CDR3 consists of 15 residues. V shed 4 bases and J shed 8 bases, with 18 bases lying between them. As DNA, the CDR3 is TGTGCCAGCAGCTCCTCGGGGGGGGCAGGGGAAAAACTGTTTTTT. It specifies CASSSSGGAGEKLFF.

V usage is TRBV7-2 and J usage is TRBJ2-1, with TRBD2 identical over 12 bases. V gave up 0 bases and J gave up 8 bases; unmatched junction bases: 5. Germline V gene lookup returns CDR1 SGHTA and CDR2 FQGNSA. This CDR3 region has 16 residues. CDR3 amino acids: CASSLAHGLAGHEQFF. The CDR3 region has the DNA TGTGCCAGCAGCTTAGCGCACGGACTAGCGGGGCATGAGCAGTTCTTC. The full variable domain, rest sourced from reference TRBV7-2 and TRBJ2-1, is GAGVSQSPSNKVTEKGKDVELRCDPISGHTALYWYRQSLGQGLEFLIYFQGNSAPDKSGLPSDRFSAERTGGSVSTLTIQRTQQEDSAVYLCASSLAHGLAGHEQFFGPGTRLTVL.

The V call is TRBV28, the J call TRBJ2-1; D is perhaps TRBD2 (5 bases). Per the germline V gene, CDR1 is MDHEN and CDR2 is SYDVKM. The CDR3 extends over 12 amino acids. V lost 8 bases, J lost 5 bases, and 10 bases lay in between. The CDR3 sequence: CASRDIHNEQFF. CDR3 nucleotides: TGTGCCAGCCGGGATATCCACAATGAGCAGTTCTTC.

CDR3 nucleotides: TGCGCCAGCAGTGACGGGGGGAGTTCACCCCTCCACTTT. Protein sequence: CASSDGGSSPLHF. The chain employs TRBV10-2 and TRBJ1-6, with D possibly TRBD1 on 5 matching bases. Trimming took 3 bases from V and 9 from J, leaving 9 bases between them. The CDR3 is 13 residues long. Germline V gene data show CDR1 as WSHSY and CDR2 as SAAADI.

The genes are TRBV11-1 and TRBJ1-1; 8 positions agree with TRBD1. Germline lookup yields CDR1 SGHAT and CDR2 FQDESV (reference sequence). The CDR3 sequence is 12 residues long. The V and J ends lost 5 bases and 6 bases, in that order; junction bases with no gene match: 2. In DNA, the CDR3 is TGTGCCAGCAGCGCAGGGGGCCCTGAAGCTTTCTTT. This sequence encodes CASSAGGPEAFF.

The CDR3 protein is CASSFTIGTGDTGELFF. The CDR3 DNA sequence: TGTGCCAGCAGCTTTACCATCGGGACAGGGGACACCGGGGAGCTGTTTTTT. The chain couples TRBV7-8 to TRBJ2-2; 10 bases match TRBD1. CDR3 length: 17 residues. The V segment lost 3 bases and the J segment 3 bases; nucleotides outside the gene matches: 7. Germline V gene data show CDR1 as SGHVS and CDR2 as FQNEAQ. The whole variable domain, filled in from reference TRBV7-8 and TRBJ2-2, reads GAGVSQSPRYKVAKRGQDVALRCDPISGHVSLFWYQQALGQGPEFLTYFQNEAQLDKSGLPSDRFFAERPEGSVSTLKIQRTQQEDSAVYLCASSFTIGTGDTGELFFGEGSRLTVL.

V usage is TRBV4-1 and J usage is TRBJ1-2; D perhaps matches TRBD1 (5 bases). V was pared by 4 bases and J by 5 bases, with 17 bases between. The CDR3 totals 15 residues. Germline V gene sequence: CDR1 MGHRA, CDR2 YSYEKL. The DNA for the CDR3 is TGCGCCAGCAGCCGACTTATGGGGGGGGAATATGGCTACACCTTC. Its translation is CASSRLMGGEYGYTF.